This T cell receptor beta chain originates from a study of vaccination effects on CD4 cells after COVID-19. At the end of 9 to 11 days of culture, CD4+ T cells were isolated. Each participant was given two doses of one vaccine (BNT162b2 or mRNA-1273). The CDR3 covers 13 residues. The germline V gene encodes CDR1 KGHSH and CDR2 LQKENI. Trimming left V 3 bases short and J 2 bases short, with 7 bases between. Study-wide results and limits: Common cold coronaviruses were cross-recognized by only 1 of 255 vaccine-induced clones in healthy vaccinees.

Note on this clone: The antigen remains undetermined.

Only in-frame clones appear in the TCRdb table, and some are missing; sequencing was by immunoSEQ multiplex PCR. This sample carries approximately 38,000 clones, approximately 70% of them seen once, and the ten largest clones take approximately 8%. The clonotype originates from a human donor who received a COVID-19 vaccine. V gene TRBV18 combines with J gene TRBJ2-5; unclear D gene. The source material was CD4+ T cells from PBMCs cultured without peptide, sampled after COVID-19 vaccination. This CDR3 is CASSPLPQETQYF. For the CDR3, the DNA is TGTGCCAGCTCACCTCTGCCTCAAGAGACCCAGTACTTC.